Each of the 9 T cell receptor beta chains below was sequenced from the same sample in a study of blood T cell repertoires in COVID-19. The protocol was immunoSEQ multiplex PCR, while the TCRdb copy is restricted to in-frame clones and leaves out a portion. The table records roughly 150,000 clones, around 90% of them present only once. Sequenced sample: peripheral blood. These receptor sequences come from a woman of 80 years or more with COVID-19, enrolled during active disease.

Only one count was recorded for this clone. V gene TRBV28 combines with J gene TRBJ1-5; D is unclear. Germline-derived CDR1 and CDR2 are MDHEN and SYDVKM. Trimming stripped 8 bases from V and 0 bases from J, with 14 bases between. The CDR3 covers 15 residues. The CDR3 sequence is CASCQTSNSNQPQHF. The CDR3 nucleotides are TGTGCCAGCTGCCAAACGAGTAATAGCAATCAGCCCCAGCATTTT.

The chain couples TRBV9 to TRBJ2-1, with D perhaps matching TRBD2 (7 bases). CDR3 length: 16 amino acids. V was cut by 4 bases and J by 5 bases, with 19 bases left in between. In germline, CDR1 is SGDLS, CDR2 YYNGEE. The CDR3 bases are TGTGCCAGCAGCCCGAGGGGGGGTAGCCTAGACAATGAGCAGTTCTTC. Translated, it gives CASSPRGGSLDNEQFF.

The rearrangement joins TRBV10-3 to TRBJ2-7; weak D call: TRBD1 (5 bases). V gave up 5 bases and J gave up 3 bases, with 8 bases separating them. The germline CDR1 and CDR2 sequences are ENHRY and SYGVKD. This CDR3 is built from 12 residues. Written as DNA, the CDR3 is TGTGCCATCAGTAAGGACAACTACGAGCAGTACTTC. As protein: CAISKDNYEQYF.

The genes are TRBV9 and TRBJ2-2; TRBD1 aligns across 9 bases. V dropped 3 bases and J dropped 5; count of bases not matched to a gene: 8. In germline, CDR1 is SGDLS, CDR2 YYNGEE. CDR3 length: 16 amino acids. CDR3 nucleotide sequence: TGTGCCAGCAGCGCCGGGACAGGGAAACTAACCGGGGAGCTGTTTTTT. Its translation is CASSAGTGKLTGELFF. Full variable domain (rest looked up from reference TRBV9 and TRBJ2-2): DSGVTQTPKHLITATGQRVTLRCSPRSGDLSVYWYQQSLDQGLQFLIQYYNGEERAKGNILERFSAQQFPDLHSELNLSSLELGDSALYFCASSAGTGKLTGELFFGEGSRLTVL.

This rearrangement joins TRBV23-1 to TRBJ2-1; 8 bases map to TRBD2. TRBV23-1 is an ORF; its function is uncertain. The CDR3 is 23 amino acids. Trimming took 0 bases from V and 7 from J; bases not matched to a gene: 29. The CDR3 sequence is CASSQSPLDREGVDYPGQNEQFF. In nucleotides, the CDR3 is TGCGCCAGCAGTCAATCACCACTCGACCGGGAGGGGGTAGACTACCCCGGGCAAAATGAGCAGTTCTTC.

This clone was observed a few times. The V and J genes are TRBV28 and TRBJ2-7; 7 bases align to TRBD1. The CDR3 length is 16 residues. Trimming took 6 bases from V and 4 from J; bases not matched to a gene: 15. Germline CDR1 reads MDHEN; CDR2 reads SYDVKM. CDR3 protein: CASSSGQTYQRYEQYF. DNA for the CDR3: TGTGCCAGCAGCTCGGGACAGACGTACCAAAGGTACGAGCAGTACTTC.

This chain joins TRBV7-2 and TRBJ1-6; 7 bases agree with TRBD1. This CDR3 has 16 amino acids. V lost 2 bases to trimming and J lost 0 bases; unmatched junction nucleotides: 1. Germline CDR1 and CDR2: SGHTA and FQGNSA. The CDR3 sequence: CASSLRDSSYNSPLHF. The DNA of the CDR3 is TGTGCCAGCAGCTTACGGGACAGCTCCTATAATTCACCCCTCCACTTT.

Only a few counts were recorded for this clone. The J gene is TRBJ1-2, the V gene TRBV5-5, with a tentative D call TRBD1 (6 bases). V lost 4 bases and J lost 4, with 17 bases in between. This CDR3 spans 15 amino acids. Germline CDR1 is SGHKS and CDR2 is YYEKEE (reference sequence). CDR3 region: CASSRITGTPYGYTF. CDR3 sequence (DNA): TGTGCCAGCAGCAGGATCACCGGGACACCCTATGGCTACACCTTC.

The CDR3 sequence: CASSLDTGGTKPQHF. The CDR3 bases are TGTGCCAGCAGTTTGGATACAGGGGGCACAAAGCCCCAGCATTTT. This chain joins TRBV28 and TRBJ1-5; 9 nucleotides line up with TRBD1. Germline V CDR1 and CDR2: MDHEN, SYDVKM. Unmatched junction bases numbered 8, after V lost 3 bases and J lost 8 bases. The CDR3 is 15 residues long.